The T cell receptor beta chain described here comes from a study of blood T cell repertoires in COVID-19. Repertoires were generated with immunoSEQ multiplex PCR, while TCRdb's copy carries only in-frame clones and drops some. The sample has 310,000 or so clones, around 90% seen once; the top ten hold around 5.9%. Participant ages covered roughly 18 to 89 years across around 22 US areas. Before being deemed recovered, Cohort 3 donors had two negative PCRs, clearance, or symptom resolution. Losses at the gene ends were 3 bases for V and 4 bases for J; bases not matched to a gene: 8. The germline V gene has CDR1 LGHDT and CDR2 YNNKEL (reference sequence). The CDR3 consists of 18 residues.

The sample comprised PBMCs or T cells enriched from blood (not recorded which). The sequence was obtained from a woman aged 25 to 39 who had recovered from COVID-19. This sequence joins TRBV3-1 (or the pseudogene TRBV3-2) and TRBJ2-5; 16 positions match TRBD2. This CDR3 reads CASSHPGLAGGLGETQYF. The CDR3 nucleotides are TGTGCCAGCAGCCACCCGGGACTAGCGGGGGGGCTGGGAGAGACCCAGTACTTC.